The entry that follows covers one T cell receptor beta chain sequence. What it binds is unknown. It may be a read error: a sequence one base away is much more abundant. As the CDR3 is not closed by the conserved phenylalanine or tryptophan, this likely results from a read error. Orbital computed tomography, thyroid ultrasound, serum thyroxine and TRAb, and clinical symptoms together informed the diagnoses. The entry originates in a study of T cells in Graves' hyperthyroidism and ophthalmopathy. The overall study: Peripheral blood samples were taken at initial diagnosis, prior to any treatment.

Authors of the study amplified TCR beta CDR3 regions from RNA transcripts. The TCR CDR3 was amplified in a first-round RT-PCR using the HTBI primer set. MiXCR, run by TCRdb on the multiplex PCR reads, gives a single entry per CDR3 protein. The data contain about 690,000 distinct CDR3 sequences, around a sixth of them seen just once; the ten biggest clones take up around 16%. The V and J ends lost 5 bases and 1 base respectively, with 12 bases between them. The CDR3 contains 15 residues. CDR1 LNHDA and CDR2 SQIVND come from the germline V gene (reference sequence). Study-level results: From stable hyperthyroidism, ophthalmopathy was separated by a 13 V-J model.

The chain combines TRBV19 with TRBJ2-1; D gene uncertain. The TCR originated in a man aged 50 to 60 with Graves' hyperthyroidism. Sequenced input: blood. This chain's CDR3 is CASSATMVSYNEQFL. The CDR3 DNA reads TGTGCCAGTAGTGCCACAATGGTATCCTACAATGAGCAGTTCCTC.